The 20 T cell receptor beta chains given below trace back to one sample, sequenced in a study of cytomegalovirus exposure and HLA in healthy donors. PCR was performed using 60 Vbeta and 13 Jbeta primers. The method was immunoSEQ multiplex PCR; TCRdb's version includes in-frame clones alone and lacks a portion of them. The sample has 110,000 to 150,000 clones; roughly 72% are singletons. The sequenced material came from PBMCs. The receptors derive from a man aged 35-49 years in good health and CMV-seronegative.

The chain recombines TRBV13 with TRBJ1-5, with TRBD1 matching 9 bases. There are 17 residues in the CDR3. Germline values: CDR1 PRHDT, CDR2 FYEKMQ (reference sequence). The J segment lost 1 base and the V segment lost 5 bases, leaving 9 bases of the junction unmatched. In DNA form, the CDR3 reads TGTGCCAGCAGCCACCATTTGGGACAGGGAAGCAATCAGCCCCAGCATTTT. This encodes CASSHHLGQGSNQPQHF.

This chain uses TRBV15 with TRBJ2-2; TRBD2 matches 12 bases. J was trimmed by 3 bases and V by 6 bases; bases with no gene match: 5. This CDR3 is built from 16 residues. Germline CDR1 reads LNHNV; CDR2 reads YYDKDF (reference sequence). The CDR3 region is CATRMTSGGYTGELFF. As DNA, the CDR3 is TGTGCCACCAGAATGACTAGCGGGGGATACACCGGGGAGCTGTTTTTT.

V and J are TRBV27 and TRBJ2-7, with 8 nucleotides matching TRBD1. This CDR3 region has 15 residues. Trimming removed 3 bases from V and 3 bases from J; junction bases left unmatched: 7. Germline CDR1 and CDR2: MNHEY and SMNVEV (reference sequence). CDR3 amino acids: CASSFRTGYLYEQYF. The CDR3 DNA follows: TGTGCCAGCAGTTTTCGGACAGGGTATCTCTACGAGCAGTACTTC.

This chain uses TRBV5-6 with TRBJ1-4; TRBD1 matches 8 bases. Germline V CDR1 and CDR2: SGHDT, YYEEEE. Germline trimming cut 7 bases from V and 6 bases from J; bases unmatched to any gene: 5. The CDR3 loop spans 13 amino acids. The CDR3, as DNA: TGTGCCAGCTCACCACAGGGGGATGAAAAACTGTTTTTT. Residues: CASSPQGDEKLFF. The whole variable domain, filled in from reference TRBV5-6 and TRBJ1-4, reads DAGVTQSPTHLIKTRGQQVTLRCSPKSGHDTVSWYQQALGQGPQFIFQYYEEEERQRGNFPDRFSGHQFPNYSSELNVNALLLGDSALYLCASSPQGDEKLFFGSGTQLSVL.

The V gene is TRBV7-2, the J gene TRBJ2-3; the D gene is possibly TRBD2 (6 bases). V was shortened by 1 base and J by 0 bases, with 11 bases between the two germline ends. Per the germline V gene, CDR1 is SGHTA and CDR2 is FQGNSA. The length of the CDR3 is 16 residues. The CDR3 reads CASSLVVRDSTDTQYF. The CDR3 DNA reads TGTGCCAGCAGCTTAGTGGTGCGGGATAGCACAGATACGCAGTATTTT.

The genes are TRBV5-6 and TRBJ2-7; 11 bases are a match to TRBD1. Germline CDR1 reads SGHDT; CDR2 reads YYEEEE. The CDR3 extends over 15 amino acids. J was trimmed by 2 bases and V by 7 bases; bases with no gene match: 8. The CDR3 region is CASYSWGQGAYEQYF. The CDR3 nucleotides read TGTGCCAGCTACTCGTGGGGACAGGGGGCCTACGAGCAGTACTTC.

This clone was observed a single time. The chain couples TRBV6-1 to TRBJ1-2, with 7 bases lining up with TRBD1. The V and J ends lost 6 bases and 7 bases, in that order; junction bases with no gene match: 11. This CDR3 is built from 14 residues. Germline V gives CDR1 MNHNS, CDR2 SASEGT. For the CDR3, the DNA is TGTGCCAGCAGCCCTAGACAGGGTCGGAGTGGCTACACCTTC. Translating gives CASSPRQGRSGYTF.

The chain recombines TRBV19 with TRBJ2-2, with 7 positions matching TRBD2. V trimming: 7 bases; J trimming: 5 bases; junction bases outside the gene matches: 7. Germline values: CDR1 LNHDA, CDR2 SQIVND (reference sequence). The length of the CDR3 is 14 residues. In nucleotides, the CDR3 is TGTGCCAGTACCCTCCCCGGGGGGACCGGGGAGCTGTTTTTT. As protein: CASTLPGGTGELFF.

CDR3 in DNA: TGTGCCAGTAGTATCGGACAGGGAAATTCACCCCTCCACTTT. Its translation: CASSIGQGNSPLHF. This sequence joins TRBV19 and TRBJ1-6; 8 bases align to TRBD1. The CDR3 has 14 residues. Trimming removed 3 bases from V and 7 bases from J; junction bases left unmatched: 2. The germline CDR1 and CDR2 sequences are LNHDA and SQIVND (reference sequence).

A remark on this clone: The sample contains more than one DNA sequence encoding this CDR3. The chain carries TRBV27 and TRBJ2-7; TRBD2 agrees at 9 bases. CDR1 is MNHEY, CDR2 SMNVEV, per germline (reference sequence). This CDR3 is built from 14 residues. The ends lost 5 bases at V and 1 base at J; junction bases unmatched: 3. CDR3 DNA sequence: TGTGCCAGCAGTCTAGCGGGACGGTCCTACGAGCAGTACTTC. Its translation is CASSLAGRSYEQYF.

The rearrangement links TRBV5-1 to TRBJ2-7, with D perhaps TRBD1 (5 bases). V lost 4 bases and J lost 6, with 14 bases in between. This CDR3 has 13 residues. Per germline, CDR1 SGHRS and CDR2 YFSETQ. The CDR3 loop reads CASSLAPGFEQYF. The CDR3 nucleotides are TGCGCCAGCAGCCTGGCCCCAGGGTTCGAGCAGTACTTC.

The chain combines TRBV4-1 with TRBJ1-1; possibly TRBD1 for D (6 bases). The CDR3 length is 15 residues. The germline V gene encodes CDR1 MGHRA and CDR2 YSYEKL. Trimming took 4 bases from V and 4 from J, leaving 16 bases between them. CDR3 coding DNA: TGCGCCAGCAGCCCGGGACAAGGGGCGAGCACTGAAGCTTTCTTT. Translation gives CASSPGQGASTEAFF.

This chain joins TRBV5-4 and TRBJ1-1, with a possible D match to TRBD1 (5 bases). The germline CDR1 and CDR2 sequences are SGHNT and YYREEE (reference sequence). V was trimmed by 4 bases and J by 11 bases, leaving 21 bases between them. This CDR3 region has 14 residues. CDR3 amino acids: CASSAGLGSPWAFF. CDR3 in DNA: TGTGCCAGCAGCGCGGGACTCGGATCGCCGTGGGCTTTCTTT.

The rearrangement links TRBV4-1 to TRBJ1-6; D possibly corresponds to TRBD1 (5 bases). Germline loops: CDR1 MGHRA, CDR2 YSYEKL. The CDR3 contains 14 residues. Trimming removed 5 bases at V and 5 bases at J, with 10 bases between. This CDR3 is CASSYDSNNSPLHF. The CDR3, as DNA: TGCGCCAGCAGCTATGACAGTAATAATTCACCCCTCCACTTT.

The V and J genes are TRBV18 and TRBJ2-7; D uncertain. In germline, CDR1 is KGHSH, CDR2 LQKENI. The CDR3 runs 12 residues. Trimming cost V 2 bases and J 4 bases, with 6 bases left between them. The CDR3 DNA reads TGTGCCAGCTCACCAAATCCTTACGAGCAGTACTTC. Translated, it gives CASSPNPYEQYF.

The chain links TRBV19 to TRBJ1-6; D uncertain. The V gene lost 5 bases and the J gene lost 1 base, with 15 bases spanning the gap. Germline CDR1 reads LNHDA; CDR2 reads SQIVND (reference sequence). There are 17 residues in the CDR3. The CDR3 DNA sequence: TGTGCCAGTAGTTATGACCCTATCAGGTCCTATAATTCACCCCTCCACTTT. This sequence encodes CASSYDPIRSYNSPLHF. Full variable domain (remainder filled in from reference TRBV19 and TRBJ1-6): DGGITQSPKYLFRKEGQNVTLSCEQNLNHDAMYWYRQDPGQGLRLIYYSQIVNDFQKGDIAEGYSVSREKKESFPLTVTSAQKNPTAFYLCASSYDPIRSYNSPLHFGNGTRLTVT.

The rearrangement links TRBV7-2 to TRBJ2-7; the match to TRBD2 covers 15 bases. Germline CDR1 SGHTA, CDR2 FQGNSA. This CDR3 has 15 amino acids. With 1 base clipped from V and 7 bases from J, the junction kept 2 bases outside the gene matches. Here the CDR3 DNA reads TGTGCCAGCAGCTTAGGGGGACTAGCGGGAGGTGAGCAGTACTTC. This encodes CASSLGGLAGGEQYF.

The rearrangement uses TRBV7-8 and TRBJ1-5; D not certain. Trimming took 1 base from V and 0 from J, leaving 7 bases between them. This CDR3 has 15 residues. CDR1 and CDR2 from the germline V gene are SGHVS and FQNEAQ. For the CDR3, the DNA is TGTGCCAGCAGCTTAGTGCAGAATAGCAATCAGCCCCAGCATTTT. Translated: CASSLVQNSNQPQHF.

The genes are TRBV7-6 and TRBJ1-3; D gene ambiguous. V lost 1 base and J lost 4, with 17 bases in between. Germline-derived CDR1 and CDR2 are SGHVS and FNYEAQ. CDR3 length equals 17 residues. This chain's CDR3 is CASSLVVSGTRGNTIYF. In DNA form, the CDR3 reads TGTGCCAGCAGCTTAGTTGTCAGTGGCACCCGAGGAAACACCATATATTTT.

The chain employs TRBV5-1 and TRBJ1-1; D is perhaps TRBD1 (6 bases). V lost 0 bases to trimming and J lost 3 bases, with 9 bases between them. The CDR3 contains 14 residues. Germline assignment: CDR1 SGHRS and CDR2 YFSETQ. CDR3 in amino acids: CASSLEGGDTEAFF. CDR3 DNA sequence: TGCGCCAGCAGCTTGGAGGGGGGGGACACTGAAGCTTTCTTT.